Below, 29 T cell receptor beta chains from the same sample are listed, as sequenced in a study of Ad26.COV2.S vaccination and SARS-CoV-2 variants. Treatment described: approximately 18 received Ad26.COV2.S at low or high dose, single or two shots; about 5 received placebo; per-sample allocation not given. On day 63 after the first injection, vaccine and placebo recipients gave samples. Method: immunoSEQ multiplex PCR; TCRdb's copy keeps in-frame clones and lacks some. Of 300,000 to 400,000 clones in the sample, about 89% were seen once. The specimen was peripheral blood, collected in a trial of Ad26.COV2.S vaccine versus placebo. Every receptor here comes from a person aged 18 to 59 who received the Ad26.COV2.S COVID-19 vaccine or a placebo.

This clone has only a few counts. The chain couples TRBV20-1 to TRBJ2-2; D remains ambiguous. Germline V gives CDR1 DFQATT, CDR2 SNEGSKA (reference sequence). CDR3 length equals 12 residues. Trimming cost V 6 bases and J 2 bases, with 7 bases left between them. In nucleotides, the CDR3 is TGCAGTGCCAGTCGTAACACCGGGGAGCTGTTTTTT. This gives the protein CSASRNTGELFF.

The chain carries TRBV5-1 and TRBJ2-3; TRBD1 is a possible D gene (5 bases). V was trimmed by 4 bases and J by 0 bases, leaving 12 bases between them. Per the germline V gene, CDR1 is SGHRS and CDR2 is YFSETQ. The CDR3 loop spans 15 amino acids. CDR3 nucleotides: TGCGCCAGCAGCACAGGCCAGACTAGCACAGATACGCAGTATTTT. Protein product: CASSTGQTSTDTQYF. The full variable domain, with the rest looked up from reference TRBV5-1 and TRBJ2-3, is KAGVTQTPRYLIKTRGQQVTLSCSPISGHRSVSWYQQTPGQGLQFLFEYFSETQRNKGNFPGRFSGRQFSNSRSEMNVSTLELGDSALYLCASSTGQTSTDTQYFGPGTRLTVL.

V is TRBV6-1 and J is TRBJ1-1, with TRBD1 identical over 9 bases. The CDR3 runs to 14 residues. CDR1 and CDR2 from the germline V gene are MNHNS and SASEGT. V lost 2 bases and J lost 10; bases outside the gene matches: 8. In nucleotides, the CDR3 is TGTGCCAGCAGTGAACCGCACAGGGGGCTCGGAGCTTTCTTT. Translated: CASSEPHRGLGAFF.

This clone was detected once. The CDR3 protein is CASSSRNQPQHF. Written as DNA, the CDR3 is TGTGCCAGCAGCTCCCGTAATCAGCCCCAGCATTTT. The chain is built from TRBV7-9 and TRBJ1-5; no definite D call. CDR1 and CDR2 (germline): SEHNR, FQNEAQ (reference sequence). Trimming took 4 bases from V and 4 from J, leaving 5 bases between them. The CDR3 length is 12 residues. Full variable domain (rest looked up from reference TRBV7-9 and TRBJ1-5): DTGVSQNPRHKITKRGQNVTFRCDPISEHNRLYWYRQTLGQGPEFLTYFQNEAQLEKSRLLSDRFSAERPKGSFSTLEIQRTEQGDSAMYLCASSSRNQPQHFGDGTRLSIL.

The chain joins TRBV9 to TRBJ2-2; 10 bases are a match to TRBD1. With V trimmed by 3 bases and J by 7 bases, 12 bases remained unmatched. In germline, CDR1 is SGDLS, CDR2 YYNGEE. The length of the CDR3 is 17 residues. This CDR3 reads CASSGRVTGGLGGELFF. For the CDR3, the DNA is TGTGCCAGCAGCGGTCGGGTGACAGGGGGCTTAGGCGGGGAGCTGTTTTTT.

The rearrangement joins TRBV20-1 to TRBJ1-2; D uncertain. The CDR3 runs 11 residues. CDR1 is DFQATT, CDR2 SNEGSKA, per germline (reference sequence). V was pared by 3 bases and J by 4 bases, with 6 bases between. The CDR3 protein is CSASTSYGYTF. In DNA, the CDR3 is TGCAGTGCTAGTACCAGCTATGGCTACACCTTC.

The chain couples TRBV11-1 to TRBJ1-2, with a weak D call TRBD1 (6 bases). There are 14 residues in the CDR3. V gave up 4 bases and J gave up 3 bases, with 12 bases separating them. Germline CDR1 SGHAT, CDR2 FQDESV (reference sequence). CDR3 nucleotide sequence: TGTGCCAGCAGCTGGGACATGACCCACTATGGCTACACCTTC. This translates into CASSWDMTHYGYTF.

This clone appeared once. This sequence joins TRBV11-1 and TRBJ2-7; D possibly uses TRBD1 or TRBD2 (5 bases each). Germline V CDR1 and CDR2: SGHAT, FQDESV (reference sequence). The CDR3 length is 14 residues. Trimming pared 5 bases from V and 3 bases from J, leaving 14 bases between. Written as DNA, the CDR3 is TGTGCCAGCAGCCCACGGGACCGATACTACGAGCAGTACTTC. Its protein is CASSPRDRYYEQYF.

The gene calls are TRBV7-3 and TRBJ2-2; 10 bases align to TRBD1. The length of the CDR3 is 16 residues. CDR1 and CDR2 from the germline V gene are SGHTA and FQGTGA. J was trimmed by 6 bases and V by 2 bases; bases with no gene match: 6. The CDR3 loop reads CASSLDRDRGSGELFF. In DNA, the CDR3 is TGTGCCAGCAGCTTAGACCGGGACAGGGGTTCCGGGGAGCTGTTTTTT.

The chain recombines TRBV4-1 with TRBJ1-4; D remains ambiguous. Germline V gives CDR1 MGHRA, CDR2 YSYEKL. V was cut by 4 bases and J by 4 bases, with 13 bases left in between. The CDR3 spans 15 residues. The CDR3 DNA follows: TGCGCCAGCAGCCTTGGACCCTCTCTTAATGAAAAACTGTTTTTT. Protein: CASSLGPSLNEKLFF.

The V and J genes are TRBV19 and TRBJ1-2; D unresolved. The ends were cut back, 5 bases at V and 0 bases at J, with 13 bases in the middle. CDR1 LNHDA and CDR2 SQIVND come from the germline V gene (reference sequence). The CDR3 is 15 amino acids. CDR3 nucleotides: TGTGCCAGTAGTTCCACGACGGGTTCTAACTATGGCTACACCTTC. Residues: CASSSTTGSNYGYTF.

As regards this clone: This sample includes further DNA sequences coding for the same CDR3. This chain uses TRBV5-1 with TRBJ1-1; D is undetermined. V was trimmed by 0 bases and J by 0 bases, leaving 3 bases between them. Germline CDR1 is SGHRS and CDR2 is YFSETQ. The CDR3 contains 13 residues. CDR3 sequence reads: CASSLGLNTEAFF. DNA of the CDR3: TGCGCCAGCAGCTTGGGCCTGAACACTGAAGCTTTCTTT.

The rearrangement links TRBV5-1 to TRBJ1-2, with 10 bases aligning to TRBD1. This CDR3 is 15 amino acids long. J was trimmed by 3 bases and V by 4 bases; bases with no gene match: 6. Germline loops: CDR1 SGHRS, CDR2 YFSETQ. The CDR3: CASSPATGGDYGYTF. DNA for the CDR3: TGCGCCAGCAGCCCTGCGACAGGGGGCGACTATGGCTACACCTTC.

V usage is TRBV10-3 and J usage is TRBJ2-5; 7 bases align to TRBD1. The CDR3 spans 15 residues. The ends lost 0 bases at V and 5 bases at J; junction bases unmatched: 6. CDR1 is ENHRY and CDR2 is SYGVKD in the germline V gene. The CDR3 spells CAISESGGATETQYF. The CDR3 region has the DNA TGTGCCATCAGTGAGTCAGGGGGCGCGACGGAGACCCAGTACTTC.

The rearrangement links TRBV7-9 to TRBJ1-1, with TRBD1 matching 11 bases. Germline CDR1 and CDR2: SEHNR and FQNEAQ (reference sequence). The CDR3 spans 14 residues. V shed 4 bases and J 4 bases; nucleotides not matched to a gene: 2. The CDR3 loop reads CASSWGTGGTEAFF. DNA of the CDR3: TGTGCCAGCAGCTGGGGGACAGGGGGCACTGAAGCTTTCTTT. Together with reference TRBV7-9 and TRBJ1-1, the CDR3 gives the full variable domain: DTGVSQNPRHKITKRGQNVTFRCDPISEHNRLYWYRQTLGQGPEFLTYFQNEAQLEKSRLLSDRFSAERPKGSFSTLEIQRTEQGDSAMYLCASSWGTGGTEAFFGQGTRLTVV.

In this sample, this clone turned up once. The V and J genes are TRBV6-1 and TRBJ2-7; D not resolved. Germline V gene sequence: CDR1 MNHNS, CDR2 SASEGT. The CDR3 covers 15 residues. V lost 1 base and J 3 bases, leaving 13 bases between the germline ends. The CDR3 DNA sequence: TGTGCCAGCAGTGAAGTCGAAGCAACCAACTACGAGCAGTACTTC. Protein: CASSEVEATNYEQYF.

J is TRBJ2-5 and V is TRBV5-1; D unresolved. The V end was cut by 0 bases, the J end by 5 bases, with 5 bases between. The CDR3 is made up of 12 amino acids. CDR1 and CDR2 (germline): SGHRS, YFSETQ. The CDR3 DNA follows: TGCGCCAGCAGCTTGGTTCTTGAGACCCAGTACTTC. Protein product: CASSLVLETQYF.

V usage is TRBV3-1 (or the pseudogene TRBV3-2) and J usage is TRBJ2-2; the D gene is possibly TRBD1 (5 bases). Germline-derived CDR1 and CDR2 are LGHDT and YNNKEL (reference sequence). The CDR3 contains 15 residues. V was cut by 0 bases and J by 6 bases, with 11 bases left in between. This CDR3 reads CASSQEARVPGELFF. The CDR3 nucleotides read TGTGCCAGCAGCCAAGAGGCCAGGGTTCCCGGGGAGCTGTTTTTT.

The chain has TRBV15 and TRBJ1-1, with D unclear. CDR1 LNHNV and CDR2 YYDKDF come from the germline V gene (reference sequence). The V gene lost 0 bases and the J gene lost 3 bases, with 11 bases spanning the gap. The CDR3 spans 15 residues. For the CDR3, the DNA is TGTGCCACCAGCAGAGATCGTCTTCTGGACACTGAAGCTTTCTTT. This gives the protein CATSRDRLLDTEAFF.

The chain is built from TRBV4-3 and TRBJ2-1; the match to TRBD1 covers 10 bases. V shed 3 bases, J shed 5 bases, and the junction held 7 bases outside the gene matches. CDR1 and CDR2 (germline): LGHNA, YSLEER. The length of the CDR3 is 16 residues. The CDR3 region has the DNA TGCGCCAGCAGCCAGCAGACAGGGGGCGGCAACAATGAGCAGTTCTTC. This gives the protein CASSQQTGGGNNEQFF.

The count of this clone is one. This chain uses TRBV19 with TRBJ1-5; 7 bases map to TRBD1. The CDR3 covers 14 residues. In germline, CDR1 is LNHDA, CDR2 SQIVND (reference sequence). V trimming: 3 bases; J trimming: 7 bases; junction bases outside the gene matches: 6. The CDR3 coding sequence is TGTGCCAGTAGTATTAGGGGGCCCAGCCAGCCCCAGCATTTT. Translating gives CASSIRGPSQPQHF. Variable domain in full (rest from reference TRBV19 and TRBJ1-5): DGGITQSPKYLFRKEGQNVTLSCEQNLNHDAMYWYRQDPGQGLRLIYYSQIVNDFQKGDIAEGYSVSREKKESFPLTVTSAQKNPTAFYLCASSIRGPSQPQHFGDGTRLSIL.

The CDR3 sequence: CASSLGHNYGYTF. In DNA form, the CDR3 reads TGTGCCAGCAGTCTTGGACACAACTATGGCTACACCTTC. The chain recombines TRBV12-3 or TRBV12-4 with TRBJ1-2; TRBD1 might be the D (5 bases). CDR3 length: 13 residues. V dropped 5 bases and J dropped 2 bases, with 9 bases sitting between them.

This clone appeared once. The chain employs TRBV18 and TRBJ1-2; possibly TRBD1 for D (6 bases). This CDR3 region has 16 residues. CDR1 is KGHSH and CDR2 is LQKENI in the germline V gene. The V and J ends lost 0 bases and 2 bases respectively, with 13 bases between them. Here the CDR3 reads CASSPPTGRGNYGYTF. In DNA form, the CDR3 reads TGTGCCAGCTCACCACCCACAGGGAGGGGGAACTATGGCTACACCTTC. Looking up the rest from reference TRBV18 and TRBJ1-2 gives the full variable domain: NAGVMQNPRHLVRRRGQEARLRCSPMKGHSHVYWYRQLPEEGLKFMVYLQKENIIDESGMPKERFSAEFPKEGPSILRIQQVVRGDSAAYFCASSPPTGRGNYGYTFGSGTRLTVV.

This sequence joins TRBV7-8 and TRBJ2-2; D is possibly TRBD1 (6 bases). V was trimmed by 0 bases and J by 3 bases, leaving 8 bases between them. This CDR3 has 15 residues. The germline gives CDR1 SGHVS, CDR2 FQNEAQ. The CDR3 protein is CASSLAQGYTGELFF. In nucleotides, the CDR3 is TGTGCCAGCAGCTTAGCACAGGGTTACACCGGGGAGCTGTTTTTT.

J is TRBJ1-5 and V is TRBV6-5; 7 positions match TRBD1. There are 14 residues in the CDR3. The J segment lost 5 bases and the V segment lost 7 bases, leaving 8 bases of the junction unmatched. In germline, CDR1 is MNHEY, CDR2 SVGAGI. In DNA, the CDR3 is TGTGCCAGCACCCATACAGGGGCGGATCAGCCCCAGCATTTT. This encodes CASTHTGADQPQHF.

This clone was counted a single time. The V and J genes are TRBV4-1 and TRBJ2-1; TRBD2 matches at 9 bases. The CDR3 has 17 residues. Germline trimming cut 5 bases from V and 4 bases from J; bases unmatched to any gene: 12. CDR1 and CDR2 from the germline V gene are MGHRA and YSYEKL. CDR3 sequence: CASSTQAGGTNYNEQFF. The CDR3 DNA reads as TGCGCCAGCAGCACACAAGCGGGAGGAACGAATTACAATGAGCAGTTCTTC.

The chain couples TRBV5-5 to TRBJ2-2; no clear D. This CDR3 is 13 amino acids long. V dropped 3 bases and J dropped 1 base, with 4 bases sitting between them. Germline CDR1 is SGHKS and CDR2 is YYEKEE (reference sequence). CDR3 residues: CASSSLNTGELFF. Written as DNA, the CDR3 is TGTGCCAGCAGCTCACTGAACACCGGGGAGCTGTTTTTT.

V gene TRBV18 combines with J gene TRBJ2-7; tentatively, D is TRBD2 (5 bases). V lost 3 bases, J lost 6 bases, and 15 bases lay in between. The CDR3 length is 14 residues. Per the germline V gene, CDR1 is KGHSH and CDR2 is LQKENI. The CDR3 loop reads CASSPMGGSGEQYF. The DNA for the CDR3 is TGTGCCAGCTCACCGATGGGCGGGTCGGGCGAGCAGTACTTC.

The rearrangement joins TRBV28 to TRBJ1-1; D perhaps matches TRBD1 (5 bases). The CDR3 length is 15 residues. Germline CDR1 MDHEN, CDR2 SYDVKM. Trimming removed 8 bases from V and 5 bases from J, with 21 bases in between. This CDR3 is CASRRSGGGVTEAFF. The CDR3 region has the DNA TGTGCCAGCCGCAGATCCGGGGGTGGGGTTACTGAAGCTTTCTTT.